The 23 T cell receptor beta chains below come from one sample, sequenced in a study of OX40 agonist ivuxolimab in advanced cancers. TCRdb keeps only in-frame clones here, not all; method: immunoSEQ multiplex PCR. The sample contains approximately 77,000 clones, more than 80% of which appear only once. The material sequenced was CD4+ or CD8+ T cells sorted from blood, taken in a trial of the OX40 agonist ivuxolimab. These receptors were obtained from an adult with an advanced solid tumor such as melanoma, head and neck, liver or kidney cancer.

V gene TRBV2 combines with J gene TRBJ2-7; no clear D. Looked up from germline, CDR1 is SNHLY and CDR2 is FYNNEI. The CDR3 runs to 11 residues. Trimming took off 2 bases at V and 6 bases at J, with 5 bases between the two ends. The CDR3 DNA reads TGTGCCAGCAGTGAACAACGCGAGCAGTACTTC. This translates into CASSEQREQYF. The entire variable domain, with the rest obtained from reference TRBV2 and TRBJ2-7, is as follows: EPEVTQTPSHQVTQMGQEVILRCVPISNHLYFYWYRQILGQKVEFLVSFYNNEISEKSEIFDDQFSVERPDGSNFTLKIRSTKLEDSAMYFCASSEQREQYFGPGTRLTVT.

Worth noting for this clone: The sample holds other DNA sequences that translate to the same CDR3. The chain links TRBV7-3 to TRBJ2-7, with D perhaps assigned TRBD1 or TRBD2 (5 bases each). Germline V gene sequence: CDR1 SGHTA, CDR2 FQGTGA. The CDR3 extends over 14 amino acids. The V and J ends lost 0 bases and 3 bases respectively, with 9 bases between them. The CDR3: CASSLTPGRYEQYF. In nucleotides, the CDR3 is TGTGCCAGCAGCTTAACACCGGGGCGCTACGAGCAGTACTTC.

This chain connects TRBV7-2 to TRBJ2-3, with D hard to call. Trimming removed 6 bases from V and 2 bases from J, with 9 bases in between. CDR3 length: 13 amino acids. From germline, CDR1 is SGHTA and CDR2 FQGNSA. The CDR3 nucleotides read TGTGCCAGCAGTCCTGACCACACAGATACGCAGTATTTT. Its translation is CASSPDHTDTQYF. Complete variable domain (other parts from reference TRBV7-2 and TRBJ2-3): GAGVSQSPSNKVTEKGKDVELRCDPISGHTALYWYRQSLGQGLEFLIYFQGNSAPDKSGLPSDRFSAERTGGSVSTLTIQRTQQEDSAVYLCASSPDHTDTQYFGPGTRLTVL.

V gene TRBV7-3 combines with J gene TRBJ2-1; no clear D. V was cut by 1 base and J by 5 bases, with 6 bases left in between. This CDR3 is built from 13 residues. The germline gives CDR1 SGHTA, CDR2 FQGTGA. This CDR3 reads CASSLRGNNEQFF. Here the CDR3 DNA reads TGTGCCAGCAGCTTAAGGGGTAACAATGAGCAGTTCTTC.

The V and J genes are TRBV7-2 and TRBJ1-2, with D hard to call. Per the germline V gene, CDR1 is SGHTA and CDR2 is FQGNSA. The CDR3 is 12 residues long. V lost 4 bases to trimming and J lost 8 bases, with 11 bases between them. The CDR3 spells CASSWAGYGYTF. The CDR3 nucleotides read TGTGCCAGCAGCTGGGCAGGTTACGGCTACACCTTC.

The table lists this clone with a count of one. This chain joins TRBV30 and TRBJ2-7; weak D call: TRBD1 (5 bases). Trimming removed 5 bases at V and 2 bases at J, with 13 bases between. Germline V lookup: CDR1 GTSNPN, CDR2 SVGIG (reference sequence). The CDR3 runs to 13 residues. The CDR3 nucleotides are TGTGCCTGGGGCAGGGAAGTAGCCTACGAGCAGTACTTC. Its translation: CAWGREVAYEQYF.

V gene TRBV21-1 combines with J gene TRBJ1-5; the table gives TRBD1 as D, unverified against the DNA. TRBV21-1 counts as a pseudogene. CDR3 length: 15 residues. For the CDR3, the DNA is TGTGCCAGCGGCCGGGGAGACAGGGAGAATCAGCCCCAGCATTTT. This encodes CASGRGDRENQPQHF.

The chain employs TRBV5-6 and TRBJ1-6, with D tentatively TRBD1 (6 bases). The germline V and J ends were trimmed by 4 bases and 1 base, with 15 bases remaining between them. The CDR3 runs 17 residues. CDR1 and CDR2 from the germline V gene are SGHDT and YYEEEE. The CDR3 protein is CASSPSGGLSYNSPLHF. The CDR3 coding sequence is TGTGCCAGCAGCCCATCGGGGGGGCTGTCCTATAATTCACCCCTCCACTTT.

J is TRBJ2-4 and V is TRBV19, with D perhaps TRBD1 (5 bases). The CDR3 sequence is 13 residues long. The germline V gene encodes CDR1 LNHDA and CDR2 SQIVND (reference sequence). Trimming cost V 4 bases and J 1 base, with 5 bases left between them. CDR3: CASSTGAKNIQYF. In DNA, the CDR3 is TGTGCCAGTAGTACAGGGGCCAAAAACATTCAGTACTTC.

The chain combines TRBV5-6 with TRBJ2-3; possible D gene TRBD1, 6 bases. The V end was cut by 2 bases, the J end by 5 bases, with 12 bases between. This CDR3 comprises 14 residues. Looked up from germline, CDR1 is SGHDT and CDR2 is YYEEEE. CDR3 protein: CASSFWGPQDTQYF. CDR3 sequence (DNA): TGTGCCAGCAGCTTTTGGGGGCCCCAAGATACGCAGTATTTT. Together with reference TRBV5-6 and TRBJ2-3, the CDR3 gives the full variable domain: DAGVTQSPTHLIKTRGQQVTLRCSPKSGHDTVSWYQQALGQGPQFIFQYYEEEERQRGNFPDRFSGHQFPNYSSELNVNALLLGDSALYLCASSFWGPQDTQYFGPGTRLTVL.

The chain carries TRBV27 and TRBJ1-5; D gene unclear. V shed 5 bases and J shed 4 bases, with 15 bases lying between them. Germline values: CDR1 MNHEY, CDR2 SMNVEV (reference sequence). The CDR3 extends over 15 amino acids. The CDR3 loop reads CASSSSSLGNQPQHF. CDR3 sequence (DNA): TGTGCCAGCAGTAGCTCGTCCCTTGGGAATCAGCCCCAGCATTTT.

The rearrangement uses TRBV10-3 and TRBJ1-2, with 7 bases lining up with TRBD1. With 2 bases clipped from V and 3 bases from J, the junction kept 6 bases outside the gene matches. Germline V gives CDR1 ENHRY, CDR2 SYGVKD. The CDR3 extends over 15 amino acids. CDR3 loop: CAISEETGQYYGYTF. The DNA of the CDR3 is TGTGCCATCAGTGAGGAAACGGGACAGTACTATGGCTACACCTTC.

CDR3 in DNA: TGTGCCAGCAGGGATAGCGGGAGAAGCACCGGGGAGCTGTTTTTT. Amino acid sequence: CASRDSGRSTGELFF. The chain uses TRBV6-6 and TRBJ2-2, with 9 bases aligning to TRBD2. The CDR3 is 15 residues long. Germline values: CDR1 MNHNY, CDR2 SVGAGI (reference sequence). Trimming at V came to 6 bases and at J to 4 bases, leaving 6 bases not matched to a gene.

The chain carries TRBV7-2 and TRBJ1-2; D is unresolved. The CDR3 length is 15 residues. Between the trimmed V and J ends, which lost 1 base and 0 bases, there was a span of 9 bases. Germline lookup yields CDR1 SGHTA and CDR2 FQGNSA. The CDR3 sequence: CASSLGARTNYGYTF. CDR3 nucleotide sequence: TGTGCCAGCAGCTTAGGCGCGAGAACTAACTATGGCTACACCTTC. The full variable domain, in which reference TRBV7-2 and TRBJ1-2 provide the parts outside the CDR3, is GAGVSQSPSNKVTEKGKDVELRCDPISGHTALYWYRQSLGQGLEFLIYFQGNSAPDKSGLPSDRFSAERTGGSVSTLTIQRTQQEDSAVYLCASSLGARTNYGYTFGSGTRLTVV.

The CDR3, as DNA: TGTGCCAGCAGTGTGGTCAGGGGCTACGAGCAGTACTTC. Translation: CASSVVRGYEQYF. The chain joins TRBV2 to TRBJ2-7; D possibly corresponds to TRBD1 (6 bases). The CDR3 sequence is 13 residues long. V lost 4 bases to trimming and J lost 3 bases, with 10 bases between them. CDR1 and CDR2 from the germline V gene are SNHLY and FYNNEI.

This rearrangement joins TRBV6-5 to TRBJ2-3; D remains unclear. CDR1 is MNHEY and CDR2 is SVGAGI in the germline V gene. The CDR3 is 12 amino acids. V was shortened by 6 bases and J by 8 bases, with 12 bases between the two germline ends. This CDR3 is CASRHLAVTQYF. The CDR3 DNA follows: TGTGCCAGCAGACACTTAGCTGTTACGCAGTATTTT.

This chain links TRBV7-9 with TRBJ1-3; no clear D gene. V was pared by 5 bases and J by 0 bases, with 11 bases between. Germline loops: CDR1 SEHNR, CDR2 FQNEAQ (reference sequence). The CDR3 has 15 residues. The CDR3 reads CASSLLAHSGNTIYF. The DNA of the CDR3 is TGTGCCAGCAGCCTCCTGGCGCACTCTGGAAACACCATATATTTT.

J is TRBJ1-1 and V is TRBV2, with a weak D call TRBD1 (5 bases). The V gene lost 6 bases and the J gene lost 8 bases, with 16 bases spanning the gap. The CDR3 runs to 13 residues. Germline CDR1 is SNHLY and CDR2 is FYNNEI. This CDR3 is CASRTGTFREAFF. CDR3 DNA sequence: TGTGCCAGCAGGACCGGGACCTTTCGGGAAGCTTTCTTT.

The DNA for the CDR3 is TGTGCCAGCAGAAGAAGGACAGGAGAGATCGAAGCTTTCTTT. Translated: CASRRRTGEIEAFF. The V gene is TRBV6-5, the J gene TRBJ1-1, with 7 bases identical to TRBD1. The V and J ends lost 6 bases and 8 bases, in that order; junction bases with no gene match: 12. This CDR3 comprises 14 residues. Germline CDR1 is MNHEY and CDR2 is SVGAGI.

The J gene is TRBJ2-3, the V gene TRBV7-9, with 10 bases lining up with TRBD2. The length of the CDR3 is 16 residues. CDR1 SEHNR and CDR2 FQNEAQ come from the germline V gene (reference sequence). V was clipped by 1 base and J by 3 bases; unmatched bases: 4. The CDR3 region has the DNA TGTGCCAGCAGCTTAGTCGCTAGCGGGGGAACAGATACGCAGTATTTT. It specifies CASSLVASGGTDTQYF. Variable domain in full (rest from reference TRBV7-9 and TRBJ2-3): DTGVSQNPRHKITKRGQNVTFRCDPISEHNRLYWYRQTLGQGPEFLTYFQNEAQLEKSRLLSDRFSAERPKGSFSTLEIQRTEQGDSAMYLCASSLVASGGTDTQYFGPGTRLTVL.

The V gene is TRBV29-1, the J gene TRBJ2-7, with TRBD2 matching over 8 bases. Germline V CDR1 and CDR2: SQVTM, ANQGSEA. Unmatched junction bases numbered 7, after V lost 4 bases and J lost 2 bases. This CDR3 has 14 residues. The CDR3 DNA reads TGCAGCGTTGTGGGACTAGTTGCCCCCTACGAGCAGTACTTC. As protein: CSVVGLVAPYEQYF.

The chain uses TRBV28 and TRBJ2-2; D is unresolved. CDR1 and CDR2 (germline): MDHEN, SYDVKM. Trimming left V 4 bases short and J 5 bases short, with 14 bases between. This CDR3 has 15 amino acids. The CDR3 loop is CASSSVNGATGELFF. CDR3 DNA: TGTGCCAGCAGTTCGGTAAACGGAGCGACCGGGGAGCTGTTTTTT.

The chain couples TRBV18 to TRBJ2-1, with 8 bases fitting TRBD2. The CDR3 spans 16 residues. The V and J ends lost 2 bases and 5 bases, in that order; junction bases with no gene match: 8. Germline V gives CDR1 KGHSH, CDR2 LQKENI. In DNA form, the CDR3 reads TGTGCCAGCTCACCAAGATCGTTAGCGGGACACAATGAGCAGTTCTTC. Translation: CASSPRSLAGHNEQFF. The full variable domain, completed using reference TRBV18 and TRBJ2-1, is NAGVMQNPRHLVRRRGQEARLRCSPMKGHSHVYWYRQLPEEGLKFMVYLQKENIIDESGMPKERFSAEFPKEGPSILRIQQVVRGDSAAYFCASSPRSLAGHNEQFFGPGTRLTVL.